Below are 13 T cell receptor beta chains sequenced from a single sample in a study of cytomegalovirus exposure and HLA in healthy donors. With 60 Vbeta and 13 Jbeta primers, the PCR was carried out. Measured with immunoSEQ multiplex PCR; TCRdb has only the in-frame clones, and not every one. In the table there are hundreds of thousands of clones, roughly 80% of which are singletons. Material for sequencing was PBMCs. The receptors shown here come from a man under 40 in good health and CMV-seronegative.

This clone was counted a few times. The V and J genes are TRBV7-9 and TRBJ1-2, with TRBD1 matching 10 bases. This CDR3 spans 13 amino acids. V shed 4 bases, J shed 6 bases, and the junction held 2 bases outside the gene matches. The germline V gene has CDR1 SEHNR and CDR2 FQNEAQ (reference sequence). CDR3 loop: CASSWGTGDGYTF. Here the CDR3 DNA reads TGTGCCAGCAGCTGGGGGACAGGGGATGGCTACACCTTC.

The chain has TRBV4-2 and TRBJ2-5, with D unresolved. The germline V and J ends were trimmed by 4 bases and 8 bases, with 14 bases remaining between them. The CDR3 covers 13 residues. Germline CDR1 is LGHNA and CDR2 is YNFKEQ. DNA of the CDR3: TGTGCCAGCAGCCCCTCCGAGTCGAGCACCCAGTACTTC. It yields the protein CASSPSESSTQYF.

V and J are TRBV5-4 and TRBJ1-2; 9 nucleotides match TRBD1. Germline V CDR1 and CDR2: SGHNT, YYREEE (reference sequence). V lost 0 bases to trimming and J lost 2 bases; unmatched junction nucleotides: 5. CDR3 length equals 16 residues. CDR3 in DNA: TGTGCCAGCAGCTTGGCGGGACAGGGAAGAAACTATGGCTACACCTTC. It encodes CASSLAGQGRNYGYTF.

The chain is built from TRBV2 and TRBJ2-3; 8 bases are a match to TRBD2. This CDR3 spans 15 amino acids. The V gene end was trimmed by 6 bases and the J gene end by 7 bases; junction bases not matched to a gene: 12. The germline V gene has CDR1 SNHLY and CDR2 FYNNEI. CDR3 residues: CASRERAGVRNTQYF. Written as DNA, the CDR3 is TGTGCCAGCAGAGAGAGAGCGGGGGTGAGAAATACGCAGTATTTT.

This clone was picked up a small number of times. The genes are TRBV6-1 and TRBJ2-5; 8 nucleotides align to TRBD2. Trimming removed 8 bases from V and 4 bases from J; junction bases left unmatched: 6. This CDR3 is built from 13 residues. Per germline, CDR1 MNHNS and CDR2 SASEGT. The CDR3 reads CASRGGPGETQYF. CDR3 in DNA: TGTGCCAGCCGGGGGGGGCCCGGAGAGACCCAGTACTTC.

The V gene is TRBV5-1, the J gene TRBJ2-1; 8 positions match TRBD1. Per germline, CDR1 SGHRS and CDR2 YFSETQ. V was pared by 3 bases and J by 7 bases, with 6 bases of the junction left unmatched. The CDR3 has 14 amino acids. DNA of the CDR3: TGCGCCAGCAGCTCGTGGACAGGGCAGAATGAGCAGTTCTTC. This encodes CASSSWTGQNEQFF.

The rearrangement uses TRBV5-1 and TRBJ1-4; 7 nucleotides align to TRBD1. V dropped 4 bases and J dropped 8; count of bases not matched to a gene: 17. The CDR3 is 17 amino acids. Germline loops: CDR1 SGHRS, CDR2 YFSETQ. The CDR3 DNA is TGCGCCAGCAGCCTTACAGGGGAGGCCGCGGAGGGGGAAAAACTGTTTTTT. This codes for CASSLTGEAAEGEKLFF.

The V call is TRBV5-1, the J call TRBJ1-1, with D unresolved. The V end was cut by 0 bases, the J end by 3 bases, with 3 bases between. CDR1 is SGHRS, CDR2 YFSETQ, per germline. This CDR3 contains 12 residues. The CDR3 DNA sequence: TGCGCCAGCAGCTTGGGAGACACTGAAGCTTTCTTT. Its translation is CASSLGDTEAFF.

In this sample, this clone turned up once. V gene TRBV9 combines with J gene TRBJ1-2, with a possible D match to TRBD1 (5 bases). Trimming took off 8 bases at V and 2 bases at J, with 16 bases between the two ends. The CDR3 has 14 amino acids. Looked up from germline, CDR1 is SGDLS and CDR2 is YYNGEE. For the CDR3, the DNA is TGTGCCAGTGGTTCAGGGTTGTCGAACTATGGCTACACCTTC. This codes for CASGSGLSNYGYTF.

CDR3 DNA: TGTGCAAGTCGCTTCTCGATACGGGGAGTATGGGACTTGCTTAACTATGGCTACACCTTC. Translated, it gives CASRFSIRGVWDLLNYGYTF. The V gene is TRBV12-2, the J gene TRBJ1-2. TRBV12-2 is a recognized pseudogene. This CDR3 is 20 amino acids long.

The chain couples TRBV7-2 to TRBJ2-1; D perhaps matches TRBD1 (5 bases). With 5 bases removed from V and 6 bases from J, the gap between germline ends came to 17 bases. The CDR3 runs 15 residues. Germline V gives CDR1 SGHTA, CDR2 FQGNSA. CDR3 sequence: CASSQVGRGPNEQFF. The CDR3 region has the DNA TGTGCCAGCAGCCAGGTCGGTAGGGGCCCCAATGAGCAGTTCTTC.

This clone was picked up one time. The J gene is TRBJ2-2, the V gene TRBV5-1, with D tentatively TRBD2 (5 bases). The CDR3 contains 16 residues. Germline CDR1 reads SGHRS; CDR2 reads YFSETQ. V was cut by 6 bases and J by 1 base, with 16 bases left in between. As DNA, the CDR3 is TGCGCCAGCACTTACGTCGGAGGCGAGAACACCGGGGAGCTGTTTTTT. This sequence encodes CASTYVGGENTGELFF.

The rearrangement joins TRBV6-4 to TRBJ1-2; 7 bases match TRBD1. The CDR3 has 15 residues. Germline V gene lookup returns CDR1 MRHNA and CDR2 SNTAGT. The V gene end was trimmed by 2 bases and the J gene end by 2 bases; junction bases not matched to a gene: 5. CDR3 nucleotides: TGTGCCAGCAGTGACCAACCGGGACAGAACTATGGCTACACCTTC. It encodes CASSDQPGQNYGYTF.